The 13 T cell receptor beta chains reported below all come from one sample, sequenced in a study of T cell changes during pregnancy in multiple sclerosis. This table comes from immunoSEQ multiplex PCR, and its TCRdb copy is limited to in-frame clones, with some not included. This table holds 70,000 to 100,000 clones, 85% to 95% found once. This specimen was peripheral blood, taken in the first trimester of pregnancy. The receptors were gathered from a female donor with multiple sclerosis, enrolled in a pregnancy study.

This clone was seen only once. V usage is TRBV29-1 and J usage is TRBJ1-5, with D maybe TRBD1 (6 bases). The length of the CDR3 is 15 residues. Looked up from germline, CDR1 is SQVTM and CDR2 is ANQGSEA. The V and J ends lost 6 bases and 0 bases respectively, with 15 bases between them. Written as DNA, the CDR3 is TGCAGCGTAGGACAGTCGTCGGATAGCAATCAGCCCCAGCATTTT. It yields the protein CSVGQSSDSNQPQHF.

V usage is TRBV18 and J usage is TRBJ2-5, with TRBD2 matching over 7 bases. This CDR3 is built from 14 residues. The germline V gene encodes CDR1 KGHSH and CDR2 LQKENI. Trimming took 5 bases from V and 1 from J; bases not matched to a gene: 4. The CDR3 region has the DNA TGTGCCAGCTCAGGCCCGGGGGGCCAAGAGACCCAGTACTTC. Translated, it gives CASSGPGGQETQYF.

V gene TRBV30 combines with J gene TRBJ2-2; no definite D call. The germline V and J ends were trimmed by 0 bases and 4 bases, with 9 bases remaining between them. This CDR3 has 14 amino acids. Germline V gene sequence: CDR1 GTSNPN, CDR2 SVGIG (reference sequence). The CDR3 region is CAWSVALTTGELFF. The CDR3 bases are TGTGCCTGGAGTGTAGCCCTTACCACCGGGGAGCTGTTTTTT.

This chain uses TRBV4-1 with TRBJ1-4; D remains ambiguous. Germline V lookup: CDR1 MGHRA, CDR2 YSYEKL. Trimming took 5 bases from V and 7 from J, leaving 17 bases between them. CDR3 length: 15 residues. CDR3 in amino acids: CASSTLGGFIEKLFF. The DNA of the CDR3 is TGCGCCAGCAGCACGCTTGGAGGGTTTATTGAAAAACTGTTTTTT.

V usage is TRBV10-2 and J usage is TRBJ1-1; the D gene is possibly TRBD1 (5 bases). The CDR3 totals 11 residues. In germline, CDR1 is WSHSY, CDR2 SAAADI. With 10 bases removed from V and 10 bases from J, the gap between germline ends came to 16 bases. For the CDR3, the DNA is TGCGCCACCGAGTCAGGGTGGGGAGCTTTCTTT. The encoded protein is CATESGWGAFF.

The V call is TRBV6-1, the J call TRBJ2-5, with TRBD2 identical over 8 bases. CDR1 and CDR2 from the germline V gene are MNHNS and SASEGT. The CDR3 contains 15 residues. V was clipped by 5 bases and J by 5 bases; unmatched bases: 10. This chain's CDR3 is CASSSGTSPSETQYF. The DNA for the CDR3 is TGTGCCAGCAGTTCCGGGACTAGTCCCTCGGAGACCCAGTACTTC.

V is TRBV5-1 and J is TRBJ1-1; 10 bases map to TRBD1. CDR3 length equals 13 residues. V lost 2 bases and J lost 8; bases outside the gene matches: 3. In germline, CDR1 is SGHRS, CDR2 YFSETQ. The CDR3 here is CASSLGQGGEAFF. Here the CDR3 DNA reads TGCGCCAGCAGCTTAGGACAGGGGGGAGAAGCTTTCTTT. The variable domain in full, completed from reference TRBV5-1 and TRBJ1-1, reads KAGVTQTPRYLIKTRGQQVTLSCSPISGHRSVSWYQQTPGQGLQFLFEYFSETQRNKGNFPGRFSGRQFSNSRSEMNVSTLELGDSALYLCASSLGQGGEAFFGQGTRLTVV.

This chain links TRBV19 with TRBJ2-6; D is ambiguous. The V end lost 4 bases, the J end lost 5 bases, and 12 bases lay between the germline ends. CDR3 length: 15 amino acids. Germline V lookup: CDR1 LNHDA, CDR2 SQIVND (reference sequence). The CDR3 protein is CASSKLTPRANVLTF. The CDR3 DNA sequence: TGTGCCAGTAGTAAGTTAACTCCGAGGGCCAACGTCCTGACTTTC.

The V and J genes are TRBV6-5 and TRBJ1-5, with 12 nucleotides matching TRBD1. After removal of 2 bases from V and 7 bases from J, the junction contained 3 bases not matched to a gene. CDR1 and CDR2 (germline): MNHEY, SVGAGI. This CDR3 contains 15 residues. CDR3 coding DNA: TGTGCCAGCAGTTACAGGGGACAGGGGGCACAGCCCCAGCATTTT. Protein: CASSYRGQGAQPQHF.

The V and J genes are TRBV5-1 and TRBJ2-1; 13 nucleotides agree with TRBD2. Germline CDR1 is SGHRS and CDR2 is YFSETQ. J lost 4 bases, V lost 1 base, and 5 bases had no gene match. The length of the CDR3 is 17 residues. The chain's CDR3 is CASSLFGTSGTYNEQFF. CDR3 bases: TGCGCCAGCAGCTTGTTCGGGACTAGCGGGACGTACAATGAGCAGTTCTTC. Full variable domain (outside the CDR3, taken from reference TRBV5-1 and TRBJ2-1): KAGVTQTPRYLIKTRGQQVTLSCSPISGHRSVSWYQQTPGQGLQFLFEYFSETQRNKGNFPGRFSGRQFSNSRSEMNVSTLELGDSALYLCASSLFGTSGTYNEQFFGPGTRLTVL.

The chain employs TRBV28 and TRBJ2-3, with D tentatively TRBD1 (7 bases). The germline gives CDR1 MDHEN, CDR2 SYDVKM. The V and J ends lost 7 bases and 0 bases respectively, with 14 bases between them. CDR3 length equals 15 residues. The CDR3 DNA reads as TGTGCCAGCACCTCAGGGGGGATTAGCACAGATACGCAGTATTTT. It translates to CASTSGGISTDTQYF.

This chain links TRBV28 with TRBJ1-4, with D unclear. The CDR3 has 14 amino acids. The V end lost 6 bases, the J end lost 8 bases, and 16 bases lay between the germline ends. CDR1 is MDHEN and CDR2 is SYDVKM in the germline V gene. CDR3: CASRNYGTGEKLFF. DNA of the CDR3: TGTGCCAGCAGAAATTACGGAACGGGAGAAAAACTGTTTTTT.

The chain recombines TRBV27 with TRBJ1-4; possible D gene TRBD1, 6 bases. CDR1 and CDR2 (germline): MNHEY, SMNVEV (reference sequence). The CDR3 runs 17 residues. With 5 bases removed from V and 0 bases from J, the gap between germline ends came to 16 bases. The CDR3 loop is CASSPLHRVATNEKLFF. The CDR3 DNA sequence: TGTGCCAGCAGTCCCTTACACAGGGTTGCAACTAATGAAAAACTGTTTTTT.